Listed here are 11 T cell receptor beta chains from one sample, sequenced in a study of Tregs in tolerant kidney transplant recipients. The method was immunoSEQ multiplex PCR; TCRdb's version includes in-frame clones alone and lacks a portion of them. The data contain over 60,000 clones, 85% to 90% of them singletons. This sample comprised CD4+ T cells from blood, obtained before the transplant. The origin of the receptors is a human donor who received a combined kidney and bone marrow transplant.

This rearrangement joins TRBV9 to TRBJ2-4; TRBD1 might be the D (5 bases). V dropped 4 bases and J dropped 2 bases, with 13 bases sitting between them. Germline CDR1 is SGDLS and CDR2 is YYNGEE. This CDR3 contains 15 residues. CDR3 sequence reads: CASSPQRTTKNIQYF. In DNA, the CDR3 is TGTGCCAGCAGCCCCCAAAGGACAACCAAAAACATTCAGTACTTC.

The genes are TRBV4-1 and TRBJ2-7; the D is unclear. CDR1 is MGHRA, CDR2 YSYEKL, per germline. The CDR3 extends over 13 amino acids. Trimming took off 1 base at V and 9 bases at J, with 13 bases between the two ends. The CDR3 DNA is TGCGCCAGCAGCCAAGGAGTAGGAGACGGGCAGTACTTC. It encodes CASSQGVGDGQYF.

V is TRBV4-1 and J is TRBJ2-3; possible D gene TRBD2, 5 bases. The CDR3 sequence is 16 residues long. Germline CDR1 reads MGHRA; CDR2 reads YSYEKL. Trimming took 4 bases from V and 4 from J, leaving 18 bases between them. The CDR3, as DNA: TGCGCCAGCAGCCCCCCGGAACTAGTTCTGTCAGATACGCAGTATTTT. Encoded protein: CASSPPELVLSDTQYF.

V is TRBV21-1 and J is TRBJ2-2; TRBD1 is the table's D call, not checked against the DNA. TRBV21-1 is assigned pseudogene status. The CDR3 runs to 16 residues. The CDR3 loop is CASSVTGSVETGELFF. The CDR3, as DNA: TGTGCCAGCAGCGTAACAGGGAGCGTGGAAACCGGGGAGCTGTTTTTT.

The chain carries TRBV6-5 and TRBJ1-4; perhaps TRBD1 as D (6 bases). Between the trimmed V and J ends, which lost 6 bases and 8 bases, there was a span of 19 bases. The CDR3 sequence is 15 residues long. Germline V gives CDR1 MNHEY, CDR2 SVGAGI. CDR3 in DNA: TGTGCCAGCAGCCCTCTCGACAGGCGGAGGGAAAAACTGTTTTTT. Translated, it gives CASSPLDRRREKLFF.

The rearrangement uses TRBV28 and TRBJ1-5; D remains ambiguous. In germline, CDR1 is MDHEN, CDR2 SYDVKM. Trimming took off 8 bases at V and 8 bases at J, with 13 bases between the two ends. This CDR3 comprises 12 residues. This CDR3 reads CASVVWGEPQHF. The DNA of the CDR3 is TGTGCCAGCGTCGTTTGGGGAGAGCCCCAGCATTTT.

This chain links TRBV19 with TRBJ2-7, with 9 bases fitting TRBD2. The CDR3 sequence is 14 residues long. The V gene's germline CDR1 is LNHDA and CDR2 SQIVND (reference sequence). Germline trimming cut 4 bases from V and 6 bases from J; bases unmatched to any gene: 7. The CDR3 sequence: CASSTRVAGAEQYF. For the CDR3, the DNA is TGTGCCAGTAGTACCCGGGTAGCGGGAGCCGAGCAGTACTTC.

CDR3 coding DNA: TGTGCCAGCAGCCCCGGACAGGGCAACTCTGGGGCCAACGTCCTGACTTTC. Encoded protein: CASSPGQGNSGANVLTF. The genes are TRBV9 and TRBJ2-6, with 8 nucleotides matching TRBD1. Trimming at V came to 4 bases and at J to 0 bases, leaving 6 bases not matched to a gene. The germline gives CDR1 SGDLS, CDR2 YYNGEE. The length of the CDR3 is 17 residues.

The genes are TRBV28 and TRBJ1-2, with 9 bases aligning to TRBD1. CDR3 length: 15 residues. With V trimmed by 5 bases and J by 5 bases, 9 bases remained unmatched. Germline values: CDR1 MDHEN, CDR2 SYDVKM. This chain's CDR3 is CASSRAPTGGYGYTF. In DNA form, the CDR3 reads TGTGCCAGCAGTCGGGCACCGACAGGGGGATATGGCTACACCTTC.

The chain recombines TRBV4-3 with TRBJ2-1; D is perhaps TRBD2 (5 bases). The CDR3 runs 14 residues. Germline assignment: CDR1 LGHNA and CDR2 YSLEER. The V end lost 4 bases, the J end lost 4 bases, and 11 bases lay between the germline ends. In DNA, the CDR3 is TGCGCCAGCAGCCTCACCGGGAAGTACAATGAGCAGTTCTTC. Encoded protein: CASSLTGKYNEQFF.

The chain is built from TRBV7-2 and TRBJ2-7; 12 bases fit TRBD2. The V and J ends lost 5 bases and 5 bases, in that order; junction bases with no gene match: 7. In germline, CDR1 is SGHTA, CDR2 FQGNSA. The CDR3 has 15 amino acids. CDR3 loop: CASSGRTSGKNEQYF. As DNA, the CDR3 is TGTGCCAGCAGCGGACGGACTAGCGGGAAAAACGAGCAGTACTTC.